One sample yielded the 29 T cell receptor beta chains listed below, sequenced in a study of vaccination effects on CD4 cells after COVID-19. These receptors are not linked to any known antigen. Here immunoSEQ multiplex PCR was the method, and the copy in TCRdb shows in-frame clones only, minus some. Seen here are tens of thousands of clones, 80% to 85% observed once, and the top ten hold 1.2%. ViraFEST expansion of antigen-specific CD4+ T cells with viral peptide pools preceded sequencing. Following 10 days of culture, CD4+ T cells were isolated. Either the mRNA-1273 or the BNT162b2 vaccine was given to participants as two doses. This sample comprised CD4+ T cells from PBMCs cultured with HCoV-229E spike peptides, obtained after COVID-19 vaccination. Every receptor here comes from a human donor who received a COVID-19 vaccine.

This chain connects TRBV24-1 to TRBJ2-5; 7 nucleotides match TRBD1. V shed 6 bases and J 4 bases; nucleotides not matched to a gene: 4. Germline V gene lookup returns CDR1 KGHDR and CDR2 SFDVKD. This CDR3 region has 13 residues. The CDR3 is CATSPGQAETQYF. Written as DNA, the CDR3 is TGTGCCACCAGTCCCGGACAGGCAGAGACCCAGTACTTC.

This chain links TRBV5-1 with TRBJ1-6; D is possibly TRBD1 (6 bases). Germline V gives CDR1 SGHRS, CDR2 YFSETQ. The CDR3 covers 15 residues. V lost 4 bases, J lost 7 bases, and 15 bases lay in between. The CDR3 protein is CASSPGHFPNSPLHF. CDR3 DNA: TGCGCCAGCAGCCCGGGACATTTCCCAAATTCACCCCTCCACTTT.

This clone was seen a few times. The CDR3 reads CAIRRTGTTDTQYF. The CDR3 nucleotides are TGTGCCATCCGGAGGACAGGGACCACAGATACGCAGTATTTT. J is TRBJ2-3 and V is TRBV10-3, with TRBD1 matching over 8 bases. The CDR3 is 14 amino acids. Germline CDR1 is ENHRY and CDR2 is SYGVKD. V trimming: 8 bases; J trimming: 2 bases; junction bases outside the gene matches: 6.

CDR3 nucleotide sequence: TGCGCCAGCAGCCCCCACAGGGGGCGTACGCCCGGGGAGCTGTTTTTT. As protein: CASSPHRGRTPGELFF. The chain recombines TRBV4-1 with TRBJ2-2, with TRBD1 matching over 9 bases. Germline V gives CDR1 MGHRA, CDR2 YSYEKL. There are 16 residues in the CDR3. Unmatched junction bases numbered 9, after V lost 4 bases and J lost 6 bases.

The chain uses TRBV2 and TRBJ1-6; D uncertain. This CDR3 contains 16 residues. V lost 7 bases and J 2 bases, leaving 15 bases between the germline ends. In germline, CDR1 is SNHLY, CDR2 FYNNEI. The CDR3 DNA is TGTGCCAGCACTCAGGTTTCGGTGGCCTATAATTCACCCCTCCACTTT. Protein sequence: CASTQVSVAYNSPLHF.

CDR3 bases: TGTGCCAGCAGCCGAGGAGGGGGCGTCTATGGCTACACCTTC. Translated: CASSRGGGVYGYTF. The chain carries TRBV25-1 and TRBJ1-2, with TRBD1 matching over 7 bases. The germline CDR1 and CDR2 sequences are MGHDK and SYGVNS. The length of the CDR3 is 14 residues. The V segment lost 6 bases and the J segment 4 bases; nucleotides outside the gene matches: 8.

CDR3 sequence: CASSQALQGTFPEAFF. The CDR3 DNA is TGCGCCAGCAGCCAAGCCCTACAGGGTACATTCCCTGAAGCTTTCTTT. This chain connects TRBV4-1 to TRBJ1-1; tentative D call: TRBD1 (6 bases). Germline V CDR1 and CDR2: MGHRA, YSYEKL. The CDR3 contains 16 residues. V lost 1 base to trimming and J lost 6 bases, with 18 bases between them.

Only one count was recorded for this clone. The rearrangement links TRBV2 to TRBJ2-6, with D unclear. V was clipped by 5 bases and J by 0 bases, with 8 bases between them. The CDR3 spans 15 residues. CDR1 and CDR2 (germline): SNHLY, FYNNEI. CDR3 bases: TGTGCCAGCAGTTCGCAGCTCTCTGGGGCCAACGTCCTGACTTTC. Its protein product is CASSSQLSGANVLTF. Using reference TRBV2 and TRBJ2-6 for the parts outside the CDR3, the full variable domain is EPEVTQTPSHQVTQMGQEVILRCVPISNHLYFYWYRQILGQKVEFLVSFYNNEISEKSEIFDDQFSVERPDGSNFTLKIRSTKLEDSAMYFCASSSQLSGANVLTFGAGSRLTVL.

The chain joins TRBV3-1 (or the pseudogene TRBV3-2) to TRBJ1-2; D is unresolved. Looked up from germline, CDR1 is LGHDT and CDR2 is YNNKEL (reference sequence). V was cut by 0 bases and J by 1 base, with 9 bases left in between. The CDR3 covers 15 residues. CDR3 sequence: CASSQDPTRNYGYTF. The CDR3 nucleotides read TGTGCCAGCAGCCAAGACCCAACACGTAACTATGGCTACACCTTC.

This chain uses TRBV5-1 with TRBJ2-4; D ambiguous. V was pared by 4 bases and J by 9 bases, with 17 bases between. CDR3 length: 14 residues. Germline values: CDR1 SGHRS, CDR2 YFSETQ. The CDR3 nucleotides are TGCGCCAGCAGCCCTCAGACCCAACCCACCATTCAGTACTTC. Its translation: CASSPQTQPTIQYF.

This chain joins TRBV19 and TRBJ2-4; the match to TRBD1 covers 7 bases. Unmatched junction bases numbered 8, after V lost 9 bases and J lost 0 bases. This CDR3 has 15 residues. Per the germline V gene, CDR1 is LNHDA and CDR2 is SQIVND (reference sequence). The CDR3 nucleotides are TGTGCCAGCGCGGGCCAGGGGGTAGCCAAAAACATTCAGTACTTC. This encodes CASAGQGVAKNIQYF. The full variable domain, rest sourced from reference TRBV19 and TRBJ2-4, is DGGITQSPKYLFRKEGQNVTLSCEQNLNHDAMYWYRQDPGQGLRLIYYSQIVNDFQKGDIAEGYSVSREKKESFPLTVTSAQKNPTAFYLCASAGQGVAKNIQYFGAGTRLSVL.

V usage is TRBV19 and J usage is TRBJ2-3, with 13 bases lining up with TRBD2. Germline V lookup: CDR1 LNHDA, CDR2 SQIVND (reference sequence). The CDR3 is made up of 17 amino acids. V shed 5 bases, J shed 0 bases, and the junction held 5 bases outside the gene matches. In nucleotides, the CDR3 is TGTGCCAGTAGTGTGGGACTAGCGGGGACTAGCACAGATACGCAGTATTTT. It specifies CASSVGLAGTSTDTQYF.

The CDR3 here is CASSQTGTGVYEQYV. CDR3 nucleotides: TGTGCCAGCAGCCAAACCGGGACAGGGGTCTACGAGCAGTACGTC. The chain has TRBV4-2 and TRBJ2-7; 10 bases fit TRBD1. The CDR3 contains 15 residues. The ends lost 2 bases at V and 3 bases at J; junction bases unmatched: 4. Germline loops: CDR1 LGHNA, CDR2 YNFKEQ.

The chain is built from TRBV20-1 and TRBJ2-5; D ambiguous. The CDR3 has 11 residues. In germline, CDR1 is DFQATT, CDR2 SNEGSKA (reference sequence). Trimming stripped 3 bases from V and 5 bases from J, with 7 bases between. For the CDR3, the DNA is TGCAGTGCTAGTAACCGGGAGACCCAGTACTTC. Encoded protein: CSASNRETQYF.

This clone has just one count. V usage is TRBV7-8 and J usage is TRBJ2-1; D is uncertain. Trimming stripped 6 bases from V and 0 bases from J, with 15 bases between. This CDR3 spans 16 amino acids. Germline CDR1 and CDR2: SGHVS and FQNEAQ. Here the CDR3 reads CASRARESGSYNEQFF. The DNA for the CDR3 is TGTGCCAGCAGGGCTAGGGAATCTGGCTCCTACAATGAGCAGTTCTTC.

The gene calls are TRBV6-5 and TRBJ1-2; 9 bases match TRBD1. This CDR3 is 16 amino acids long. V lost 0 bases, J lost 8 bases, and 10 bases stayed unmatched. The germline gives CDR1 MNHEY, CDR2 SVGAGI. Here the CDR3 reads CASSYSSGQGLEGYTF. Here the CDR3 DNA reads TGTGCCAGCAGTTACTCTTCCGGACAGGGGTTGGAAGGCTACACCTTC.

This clone was picked up a small number of times. This chain links TRBV4-1 with TRBJ1-2; D is unresolved. The CDR3 runs 14 residues. The germline V gene has CDR1 MGHRA and CDR2 YSYEKL. Trimming left V 1 base short and J 4 bases short, with 10 bases between. CDR3 in DNA: TGCGCCAGCAGCCAAGGTCCGGGAAGCTATGGCTACACCTTC. Protein product: CASSQGPGSYGYTF.

This clone is a singleton in its sample. The chain links TRBV2 to TRBJ2-5; the match to TRBD2 covers 9 bases. With 6 bases clipped from V and 4 bases from J, the junction kept 6 bases outside the gene matches. CDR3 length equals 14 residues. Germline-derived CDR1 and CDR2 are SNHLY and FYNNEI. The CDR3 DNA sequence: TGTGCCAGCAGGTCAGGACTAGCGATAGAGACCCAGTACTTC. As protein: CASRSGLAIETQYF.

This chain uses TRBV28 with TRBJ2-2; no firm D call. The CDR3 length is 14 residues. Germline CDR1 reads MDHEN; CDR2 reads SYDVKM. V lost 6 bases and J 7 bases, leaving 15 bases between the germline ends. CDR3: CASSEYQLNGELFF. The CDR3 DNA sequence: TGTGCCAGCAGCGAATACCAGCTCAACGGGGAGCTGTTTTTT.

The rearrangement links TRBV3-1 (or the pseudogene TRBV3-2) to TRBJ1-1, with D possibly matching TRBD1 (6 bases). Germline V gene sequence: CDR1 LGHDT, CDR2 YNNKEL (reference sequence). This CDR3 region has 14 residues. V dropped 1 base and J dropped 4 bases, with 10 bases sitting between them. In nucleotides, the CDR3 is TGTGCCAGCAGCCAAGCGGGGGGCGGCACTGAAGCTTTCTTT. Its protein is CASSQAGGGTEAFF.

This clone was counted a single time. V is TRBV7-2 and J is TRBJ1-2; TRBD1 agrees at 9 bases. CDR1 SGHTA and CDR2 FQGNSA come from the germline V gene. This CDR3 contains 16 residues. V shed 1 base and J 1 base; nucleotides not matched to a gene: 4. CDR3 in DNA: TGTGCCAGCAGCTTAGAGGGGACAGGGATTAACTATGGCTACACCTTC. This sequence encodes CASSLEGTGINYGYTF.

The chain carries TRBV18 and TRBJ1-5, with 8 bases aligning to TRBD1. V lost 5 bases, J lost 1 base, and 4 bases stayed unmatched. This CDR3 has 15 amino acids. Per germline, CDR1 KGHSH and CDR2 LQKENI. CDR3 coding DNA: TGTGCCAGCTCATCCGGGACAGGAAGCAATCAGCCCCAGCATTTT. It is translated as CASSSGTGSNQPQHF.

The chain has TRBV6-5 and TRBJ2-7; D call uncertain. Germline V gene lookup returns CDR1 MNHEY and CDR2 SVGAGI. The CDR3 spans 14 residues. Trimming took off 4 bases at V and 0 bases at J, with 10 bases between the two ends. DNA for the CDR3: TGTGCCAGCAGTTCCTCCTTTTCCTCCTACGAGCAGTACGTC. This translates into CASSSSFSSYEQYV.

The chain joins TRBV11-3 to TRBJ1-1; possibly TRBD1 for D (5 bases). Trimming shortened V by 5 bases and J by 1 base, and 8 bases separated the two germline ends. Germline assignment: CDR1 SGHNT and CDR2 YENEEA. The CDR3 length is 13 residues. The CDR3 DNA reads as TGTGCCAGCAGCCCCGGACAGAACACTGAAGCTTTCTTT. Protein: CASSPGQNTEAFF.

This sequence joins TRBV11-2 and TRBJ2-5, with D tentatively TRBD2 (5 bases). The CDR3 covers 16 residues. V lost 1 base, J lost 9 bases, and 21 bases lay in between. Germline assignment: CDR1 SGHAT and CDR2 FQNNGV. In nucleotides, the CDR3 is TGTGCCAGCAGCTTAGTTTTTAACAGTAGGAAGAGGGCCCAGTACTTC. Translating it yields CASSLVFNSRKRAQYF.

The V and J genes are TRBV10-3 and TRBJ1-2; unclear D gene. V lost 0 bases and J lost 3, with 11 bases in between. This CDR3 has 15 residues. CDR1 is ENHRY, CDR2 SYGVKD, per germline. Here the CDR3 reads CAISESFGRDYGYTF. The CDR3 DNA sequence: TGTGCCATCAGTGAGTCATTTGGAAGGGACTATGGCTACACCTTC.

Here the CDR3 DNA reads TGCGCCAGCAGCCAGATTCAACTTGCGAGTGATGGCTACACCTTC. Its protein product is CASSQIQLASDGYTF. The chain combines TRBV4-3 with TRBJ1-2; D is undetermined. Trimming removed 3 bases from V and 6 bases from J, with 17 bases in between. CDR3 length: 15 residues. The germline CDR1 and CDR2 sequences are LGHNA and YSLEER.

This clone came up a few times. V gene TRBV28 combines with J gene TRBJ2-2, with 9 bases identical to TRBD1. Germline CDR1 and CDR2: MDHEN and SYDVKM. This CDR3 region has 17 residues. V dropped 3 bases and J dropped 6; count of bases not matched to a gene: 11. The CDR3 sequence is CASSFPSGTGMPGELFF. The CDR3 coding sequence is TGTGCCAGCAGTTTCCCAAGCGGGACAGGGATGCCCGGGGAGCTGTTTTTT.

The chain is built from TRBV28 and TRBJ1-3; D gene ambiguous. Trimming left V 3 bases short and J 4 bases short, with 13 bases between. This CDR3 contains 15 residues. CDR1 and CDR2 from the germline V gene are MDHEN and SYDVKM. This CDR3 is CASSLGGPRGNTIYF. The CDR3 nucleotides are TGTGCCAGCAGTTTGGGCGGACCGCGGGGAAACACCATATATTTT.